These 18 T cell receptor beta chains share one sample of origin, sequenced in a study of blood T cell repertoires in COVID-19. Measured with immunoSEQ multiplex PCR; TCRdb has only the in-frame clones, and not every one. Found here are about 150,000 clones, about 77% of them singletons; the top ten hold 3.5% to 4.5%. Sample: peripheral blood. These receptors originate from a man aged 60 to 75 with acute or convalescent COVID-19.

The chain carries TRBV29-1 and TRBJ2-7, with 9 nucleotides matching TRBD2. Germline CDR1 is SQVTM and CDR2 is ANQGSEA. This CDR3 is built from 13 residues. After removal of 5 bases from V and 4 bases from J, the junction contained 6 bases not matched to a gene. CDR3 sequence reads: CSVQTSGFYEQYF. CDR3 in DNA: TGCAGCGTTCAGACTAGCGGATTTTACGAGCAGTACTTC.

The chain has TRBV30 and TRBJ1-2; 8 nucleotides line up with TRBD1. Trimming at V came to 7 bases and at J to 6 bases, leaving 7 bases not matched to a gene. The CDR3 extends over 12 amino acids. Per germline, CDR1 GTSNPN and CDR2 SVGIG (reference sequence). The CDR3 protein is CASTTGADGYTF. The CDR3 bases are TGTGCCTCTACGACAGGGGCGGATGGCTACACCTTC.

The rearrangement uses TRBV10-1 and TRBJ1-2, with D tentatively TRBD1 (5 bases). This CDR3 spans 21 amino acids. Germline values: CDR1 WNHNN, CDR2 SYGVQD (reference sequence). V gave up 2 bases and J gave up 5 bases, with 33 bases separating them. The DNA for the CDR3 is TGCGCCAGCAGTGAGGATCATCCAGTTCTCGCGGTAGGCAGGGCGGGGTATGGCTACACCTTC. This translates into CASSEDHPVLAVGRAGYGYTF.

This sequence joins TRBV5-4 and TRBJ2-1; 8 bases line up with TRBD2. Germline V gives CDR1 SGHNT, CDR2 YYREEE (reference sequence). Trimming took 4 bases from V and 3 from J; bases not matched to a gene: 6. The CDR3 loop spans 15 amino acids. In DNA, the CDR3 is TGTGCCAGCAGCGCCGGACTAGCAAGCTACAATGAGCAGTTCTTC. This codes for CASSAGLASYNEQFF.

The count of this clone is one. The chain couples TRBV7-9 to TRBJ2-5; TRBD2 is a possible D gene (6 bases). CDR1 SEHNR and CDR2 FQNEAQ come from the germline V gene (reference sequence). The CDR3 extends over 15 amino acids. The ends were cut back, 6 bases at V and 4 bases at J, with 18 bases in the middle. The CDR3 sequence: CASRSGLISPETQYF. As DNA, the CDR3 is TGTGCCAGCAGATCGGGACTCATCTCCCCAGAGACCCAGTACTTC.

The gene calls are TRBV23-1 and TRBJ2-1; 13 bases fit TRBD2. TRBV23-1 is flagged as an ORF with uncertain function. V dropped 4 bases and J dropped 6; count of bases not matched to a gene: 6. The CDR3 covers 16 residues. DNA of the CDR3: TGCGCCAGCAGTCCACGGACTAGCGGGAGTATCAATGAGCAGTTCTTC. Amino acids: CASSPRTSGSINEQFF.

The J gene is TRBJ2-7, the V gene TRBV10-3; D is possibly TRBD1 (6 bases). Germline values: CDR1 ENHRY, CDR2 SYGVKD. Trimming removed 9 bases from V and 0 bases from J, with 12 bases in between. This CDR3 has 13 amino acids. CDR3 coding DNA: TGTGCCATTCGGGACAAAAGCTCCTACGAGCAGTACTTC. It translates to CAIRDKSSYEQYF.

This clone was observed once. V is TRBV11-3 and J is TRBJ2-7, with 7 bases fitting TRBD2. Losses at the gene ends were 1 base for V and 3 bases for J; bases not matched to a gene: 15. Germline V CDR1 and CDR2: SGHNT, YENEEA. The CDR3 consists of 18 residues. DNA for the CDR3: TGTGCCAGCAGCTTAGGGGGGGGGTTCCCATTGACGATCTACGAGCAGTACTTC. Translated: CASSLGGGFPLTIYEQYF. Full variable domain (rest looked up from reference TRBV11-3 and TRBJ2-7): EAGVVQSPRYKIIEKKQPVAFWCNPISGHNTLYWYLQNLGQGPELLIRYENEEAVDDSQLPKDRFSAERLKGVDSTLKIQPAELGDSAVYLCASSLGGGFPLTIYEQYFGPGTRLTVT.

V and J are TRBV4-1 and TRBJ2-1, with D uncertain. The CDR3 is 15 residues long. CDR1 MGHRA and CDR2 YSYEKL come from the germline V gene. V shed 3 bases and J shed 0 bases, with 9 bases lying between them. CDR3 protein: CASSQHRSSYNEQFF. The CDR3 nucleotides are TGCGCCAGCAGCCAGCATAGGAGCTCCTACAATGAGCAGTTCTTC.

The genes are TRBV30 and TRBJ2-1; D remains unclear. The CDR3 covers 14 residues. Trimming took off 1 base at V and 8 bases at J, with 15 bases between the two ends. Looked up from germline, CDR1 is GTSNPN and CDR2 is SVGIG (reference sequence). In DNA, the CDR3 is TGTGCCTGGAGTGGCGACTCATCGCGATATGAGCAGTTCTTC. Residues: CAWSGDSSRYEQFF.

This sequence joins TRBV11-2 and TRBJ2-7; possibly TRBD2 for D (6 bases). The CDR3 totals 17 residues. Between the trimmed V and J ends, which lost 4 bases and 2 bases, there was a span of 21 bases. The germline V gene has CDR1 SGHAT and CDR2 FQNNGV. CDR3 sequence: CASSSRLGGELTYEQYF. The CDR3 coding sequence is TGTGCCAGCAGCTCACGATTAGGCGGGGAGCTAACCTACGAGCAGTACTTC. The full variable domain, its missing parts supplied by reference TRBV11-2 and TRBJ2-7, is EAGVAQSPRYKIIEKRQSVAFWCNPISGHATLYWYQQILGQGPKLLIQFQNNGVVDDSQLPKDRFSAERLKGVDSTLKIQPAKLEDSAVYLCASSSRLGGELTYEQYFGPGTRLTVT.

The V gene is TRBV4-1, the J gene TRBJ2-5, with 8 bases fitting TRBD2. Germline V gene sequence: CDR1 MGHRA, CDR2 YSYEKL. V dropped 0 bases and J dropped 6; count of bases not matched to a gene: 9. The CDR3 covers 16 residues. The CDR3, as DNA: TGCGCCAGCAGCCAAGAAAGGGCCGGGACTAGACAGACCCAGTACTTC. Encoded protein: CASSQERAGTRQTQYF.

The table lists this clone with a few counts. CDR3 sequence (DNA): TGTGCCAGCAGCTTAGTTCACAGGGAGACTGAAGCTTTCTTT. Translating it yields CASSLVHRETEAFF. This rearrangement joins TRBV7-8 to TRBJ1-1, with D perhaps TRBD1 (6 bases). Trimming removed 1 base at V and 5 bases at J, with 11 bases between. Germline loops: CDR1 SGHVS, CDR2 FQNEAQ. This CDR3 has 14 residues.

V is TRBV18 and J is TRBJ2-2; 11 nucleotides match TRBD2. The ends lost 5 bases at V and 4 bases at J; junction bases unmatched: 3. Germline CDR1 reads KGHSH; CDR2 reads LQKENI. The CDR3 is 15 amino acids. The DNA for the CDR3 is TGTGCCAGCTCAAGTACTAGCGGGGGCACCGGGGAGCTGTTTTTT. Translating gives CASSSTSGGTGELFF.

The chain joins TRBV10-3 to TRBJ2-5, with D unresolved. CDR1 is ENHRY, CDR2 SYGVKD, per germline. CDR3 size: 14 residues. Trimming removed 0 bases from V and 5 bases from J, with 10 bases in between. CDR3 in amino acids: CAISESTKTETQYF. The CDR3 nucleotides are TGTGCCATCAGTGAGTCAACTAAAACGGAGACCCAGTACTTC.

J is TRBJ1-5 and V is TRBV19, with TRBD1 matching over 10 bases. Germline CDR1 LNHDA, CDR2 SQIVND (reference sequence). The CDR3 has 15 amino acids. The J segment lost 6 bases and the V segment lost 6 bases, leaving 8 bases of the junction unmatched. CDR3 DNA: TGTGCCAGTAGCCAGACAGGGGGCGGGAGTCAGCCCCAGCATTTT. Its translation: CASSQTGGGSQPQHF.

This clone was seen only a few times. The chain links TRBV21-1 to TRBJ2-7; TRBD2 is the table's D call and was not checked against the DNA. TRBV21-1 represents a pseudogene. This CDR3 region has 15 residues. CDR3 coding DNA: TGTGCCAGCAGGCCCCTAGCGGGAGGATTCCACGAGCAGTACTTC. Translation gives CASRPLAGGFHEQYF.

The genes are TRBV10-2 and TRBJ2-1, with 8 bases that match TRBD2. Germline lookup yields CDR1 WSHSY and CDR2 SAAADI. The CDR3 length is 14 residues. Losses at the gene ends were 1 base for V and 6 bases for J; bases not matched to a gene: 2. The CDR3 sequence: CASSELGLVNEQFF. CDR3 DNA: TGCGCCAGCAGTGAGTTGGGACTAGTCAATGAGCAGTTCTTC.